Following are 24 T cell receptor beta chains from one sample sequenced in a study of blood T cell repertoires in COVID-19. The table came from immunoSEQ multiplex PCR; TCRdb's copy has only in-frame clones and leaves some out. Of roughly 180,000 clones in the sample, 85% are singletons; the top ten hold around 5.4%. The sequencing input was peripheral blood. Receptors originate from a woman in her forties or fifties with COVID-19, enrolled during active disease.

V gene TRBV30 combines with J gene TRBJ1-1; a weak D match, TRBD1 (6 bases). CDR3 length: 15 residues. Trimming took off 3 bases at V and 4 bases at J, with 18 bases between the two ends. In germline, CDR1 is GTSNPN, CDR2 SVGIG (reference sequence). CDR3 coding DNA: TGTGCCTGGAGGGCCGGGACACCTTACGGCACTGAAGCTTTCTTT. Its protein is CAWRAGTPYGTEAFF.

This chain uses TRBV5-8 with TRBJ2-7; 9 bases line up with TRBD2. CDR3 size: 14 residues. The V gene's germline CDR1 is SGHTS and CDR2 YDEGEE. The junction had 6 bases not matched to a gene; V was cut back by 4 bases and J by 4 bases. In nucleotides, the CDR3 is TGTGCCAGCAGCCCACAAGCGGGGGGTTACGAGCAGTACTTC. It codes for CASSPQAGGYEQYF. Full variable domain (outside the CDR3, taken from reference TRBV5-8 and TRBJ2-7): EAGVTQSPTHLIKTRGQQATLRCSPISGHTSVYWYQQALGLGLQFLLWYDEGEERNRGNFPPRFSGRQFPNYSSELNVNALELEDSALYLCASSPQAGGYEQYFGPGTRLTVT.

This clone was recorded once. The CDR3 loop is CASSAVSQGNIQYF. CDR3 bases: TGTGCCAGCAGCGCCGTGTCCCAGGGAAACATTCAGTACTTC. This chain uses TRBV9 with TRBJ2-4, with D possibly matching TRBD1 (5 bases). There are 14 residues in the CDR3. Looked up from germline, CDR1 is SGDLS and CDR2 is YYNGEE. V was cut by 3 bases and J by 6 bases, with 13 bases left in between.

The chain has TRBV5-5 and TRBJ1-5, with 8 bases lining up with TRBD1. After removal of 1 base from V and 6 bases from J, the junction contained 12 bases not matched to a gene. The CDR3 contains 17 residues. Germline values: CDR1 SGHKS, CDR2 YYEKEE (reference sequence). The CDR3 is CASSLSPGGNTGQPQHF. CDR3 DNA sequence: TGTGCCAGCAGCTTGTCGCCAGGGGGCAACACGGGTCAGCCCCAGCATTTT.

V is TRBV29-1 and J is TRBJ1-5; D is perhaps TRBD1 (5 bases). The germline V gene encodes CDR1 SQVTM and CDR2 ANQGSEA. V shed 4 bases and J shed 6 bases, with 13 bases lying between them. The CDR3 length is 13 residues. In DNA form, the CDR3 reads TGCAGCGTTGGTTCGGGGGTTTTTCAGCCCCAGCATTTT. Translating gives CSVGSGVFQPQHF.

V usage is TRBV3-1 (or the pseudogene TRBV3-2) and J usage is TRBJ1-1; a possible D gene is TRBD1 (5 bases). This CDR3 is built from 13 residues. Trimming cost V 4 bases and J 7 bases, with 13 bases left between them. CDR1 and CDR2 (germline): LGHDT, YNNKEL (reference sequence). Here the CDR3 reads CASSPPRENEAFF. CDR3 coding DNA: TGTGCCAGCAGCCCCCCCAGGGAAAATGAAGCTTTCTTT.

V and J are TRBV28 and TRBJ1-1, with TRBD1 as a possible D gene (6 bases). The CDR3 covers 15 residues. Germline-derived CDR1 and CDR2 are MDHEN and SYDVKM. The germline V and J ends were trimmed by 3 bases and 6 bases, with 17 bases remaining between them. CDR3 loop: CASSLDSGAVAEAFF. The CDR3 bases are TGTGCCAGCAGTTTGGACTCAGGGGCCGTGGCTGAAGCTTTCTTT.

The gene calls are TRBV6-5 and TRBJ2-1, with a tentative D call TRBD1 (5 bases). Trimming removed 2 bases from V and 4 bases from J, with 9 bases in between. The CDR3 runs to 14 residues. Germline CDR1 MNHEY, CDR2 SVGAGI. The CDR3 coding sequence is TGTGCCAGCAGTTACGGGGCAGAGTACAATGAGCAGTTCTTC. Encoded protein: CASSYGAEYNEQFF.

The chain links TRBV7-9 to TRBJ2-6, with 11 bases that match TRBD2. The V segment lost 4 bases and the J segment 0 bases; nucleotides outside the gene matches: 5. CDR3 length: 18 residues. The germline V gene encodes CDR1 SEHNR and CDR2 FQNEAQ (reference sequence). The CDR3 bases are TGTGCCAGCAGCTATAGCGGGGGGGCCCTCTCTGGGGCCAACGTCCTGACTTTC. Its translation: CASSYSGGALSGANVLTF.

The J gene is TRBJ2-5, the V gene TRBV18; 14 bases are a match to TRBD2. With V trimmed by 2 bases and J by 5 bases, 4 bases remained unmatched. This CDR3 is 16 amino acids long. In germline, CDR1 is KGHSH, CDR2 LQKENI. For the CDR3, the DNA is TGTGCCAGCTCACCAGGGACTAGCGGGGGCCACGAGACCCAGTACTTC. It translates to CASSPGTSGGHETQYF.

The CDR3 DNA reads TGTGCCAGCAGATCCGGGACAGGATATGTGGAGACCCAGTACTTC. This translates into CASRSGTGYVETQYF. The chain carries TRBV6-5 and TRBJ2-5, with 8 bases lining up with TRBD1. J lost 5 bases, V lost 6 bases, and 11 bases had no gene match. Germline loops: CDR1 MNHEY, CDR2 SVGAGI. The CDR3 has 15 residues.

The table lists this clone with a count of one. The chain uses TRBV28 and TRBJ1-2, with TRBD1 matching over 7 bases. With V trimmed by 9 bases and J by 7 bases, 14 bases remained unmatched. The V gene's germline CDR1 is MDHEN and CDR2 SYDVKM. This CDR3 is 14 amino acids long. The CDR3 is CASQTGALMGGYTF. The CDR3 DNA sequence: TGTGCCAGTCAAACAGGGGCTTTAATGGGTGGCTACACCTTC.

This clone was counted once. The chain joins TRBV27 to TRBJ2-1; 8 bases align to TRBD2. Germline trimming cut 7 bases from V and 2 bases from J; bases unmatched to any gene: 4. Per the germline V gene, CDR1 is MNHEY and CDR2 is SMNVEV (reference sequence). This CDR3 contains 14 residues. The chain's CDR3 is CASKIGGAYNEQFF. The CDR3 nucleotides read TGTGCCAGCAAGATCGGGGGGGCCTACAATGAGCAGTTCTTC.

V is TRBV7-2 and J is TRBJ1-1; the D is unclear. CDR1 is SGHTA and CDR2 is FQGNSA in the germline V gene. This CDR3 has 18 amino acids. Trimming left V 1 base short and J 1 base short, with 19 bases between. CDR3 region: CASSLEGSGGGRNTEAFF. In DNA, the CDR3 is TGTGCCAGCAGCTTAGAGGGAAGTGGAGGAGGACGGAACACTGAAGCTTTCTTT.

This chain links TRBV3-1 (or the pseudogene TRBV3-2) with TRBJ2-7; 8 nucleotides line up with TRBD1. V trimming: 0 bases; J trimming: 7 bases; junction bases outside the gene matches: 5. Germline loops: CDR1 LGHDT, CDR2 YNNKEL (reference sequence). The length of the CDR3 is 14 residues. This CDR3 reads CASSQESRGQEQYF. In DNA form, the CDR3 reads TGTGCCAGCAGCCAAGAGTCCAGGGGGCAAGAGCAGTACTTC.

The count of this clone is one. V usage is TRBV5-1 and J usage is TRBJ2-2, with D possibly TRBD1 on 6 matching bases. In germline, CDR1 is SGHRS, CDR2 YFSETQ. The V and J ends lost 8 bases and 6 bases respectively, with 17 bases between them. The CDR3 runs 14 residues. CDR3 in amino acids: CASYGIQGPGELFF. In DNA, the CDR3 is TGCGCCAGTTATGGGATACAGGGTCCCGGGGAGCTGTTTTTT.

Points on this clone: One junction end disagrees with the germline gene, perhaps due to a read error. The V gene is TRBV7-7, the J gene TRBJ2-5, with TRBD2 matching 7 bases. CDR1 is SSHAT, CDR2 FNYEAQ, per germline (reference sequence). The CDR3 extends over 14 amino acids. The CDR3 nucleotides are TGTGCTAGCAGCTTAGCGGGCTTGCAAGAGACCCAGTACTTC. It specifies CASSLAGLQETQYF.

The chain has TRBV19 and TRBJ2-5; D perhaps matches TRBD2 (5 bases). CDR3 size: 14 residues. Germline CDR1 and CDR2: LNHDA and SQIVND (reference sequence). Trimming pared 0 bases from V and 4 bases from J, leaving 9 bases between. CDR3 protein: CASSIDLGRETQYF. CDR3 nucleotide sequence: TGTGCCAGTAGTATAGATCTAGGGAGAGAGACCCAGTACTTC.

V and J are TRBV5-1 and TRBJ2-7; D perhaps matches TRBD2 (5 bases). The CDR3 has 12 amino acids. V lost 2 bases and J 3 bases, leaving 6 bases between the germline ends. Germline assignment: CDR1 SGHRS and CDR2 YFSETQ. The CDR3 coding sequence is TGCGCCAGCAGCTTCGACTACTACGAGCAGTACTTC. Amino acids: CASSFDYYEQYF. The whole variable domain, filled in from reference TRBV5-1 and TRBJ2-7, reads KAGVTQTPRYLIKTRGQQVTLSCSPISGHRSVSWYQQTPGQGLQFLFEYFSETQRNKGNFPGRFSGRQFSNSRSEMNVSTLELGDSALYLCASSFDYYEQYFGPGTRLTVT.

CDR3 coding DNA: TGTGCCAGCAGTCTGGGACAGCCGAATGGCTACACCTTC. As protein: CASSLGQPNGYTF. The chain employs TRBV6-6 and TRBJ1-2; 7 nucleotides match TRBD1. This CDR3 spans 13 amino acids. In germline, CDR1 is MNHNY, CDR2 SVGAGI (reference sequence). V lost 5 bases, J lost 6 bases, and 6 bases stayed unmatched.

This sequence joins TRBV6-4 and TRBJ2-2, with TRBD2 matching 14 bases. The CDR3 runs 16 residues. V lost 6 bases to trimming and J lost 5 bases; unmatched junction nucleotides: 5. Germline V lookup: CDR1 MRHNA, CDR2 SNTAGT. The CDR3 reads CASRRTSGGRTGELFF. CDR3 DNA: TGTGCCAGCAGACGGACTAGCGGGGGGCGGACCGGGGAGCTGTTTTTT.

CDR3 region: CASRPSGGEQFF. The CDR3 DNA follows: TGTGCCAGCAGGCCCAGCGGGGGTGAGCAGTTCTTC. The V and J genes are TRBV6-5 and TRBJ2-1, with 8 bases matching TRBD2. This CDR3 region has 12 residues. V was pared by 6 bases and J by 9 bases, with 4 bases of the junction left unmatched. Germline assignment: CDR1 MNHEY and CDR2 SVGAGI.

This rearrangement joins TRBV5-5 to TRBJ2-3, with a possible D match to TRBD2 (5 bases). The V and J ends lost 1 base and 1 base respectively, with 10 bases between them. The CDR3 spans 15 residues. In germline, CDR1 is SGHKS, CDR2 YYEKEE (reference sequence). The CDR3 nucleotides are TGTGCCAGCAGCTTGCTGAAGCGGCGCACAGATACGCAGTATTTT. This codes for CASSLLKRRTDTQYF.

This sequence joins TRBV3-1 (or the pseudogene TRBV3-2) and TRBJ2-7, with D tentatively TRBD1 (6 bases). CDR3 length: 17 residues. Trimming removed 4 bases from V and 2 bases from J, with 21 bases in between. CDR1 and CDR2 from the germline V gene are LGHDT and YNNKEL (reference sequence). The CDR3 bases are TGTGCCAGCAGCCCCCTGACCCTATCAGGGGAGCCCTACGAGCAGTACTTC. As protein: CASSPLTLSGEPYEQYF.